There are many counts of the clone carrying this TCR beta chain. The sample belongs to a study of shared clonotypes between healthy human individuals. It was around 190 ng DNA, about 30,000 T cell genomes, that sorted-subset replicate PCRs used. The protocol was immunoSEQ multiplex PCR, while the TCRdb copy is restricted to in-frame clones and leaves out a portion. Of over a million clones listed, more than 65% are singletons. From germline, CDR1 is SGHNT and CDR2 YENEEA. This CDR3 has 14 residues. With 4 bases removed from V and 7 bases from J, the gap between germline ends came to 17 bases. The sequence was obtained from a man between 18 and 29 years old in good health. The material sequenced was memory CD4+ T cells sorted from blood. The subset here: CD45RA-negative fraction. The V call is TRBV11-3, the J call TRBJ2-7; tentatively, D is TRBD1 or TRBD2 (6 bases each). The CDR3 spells CASSSSGASGEQYF. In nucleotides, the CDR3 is TGTGCCAGCAGCTCTTCGGGGGCATCGGGAGAGCAGTACTTC.